This paragraph covers one TCR beta chain sequence. The data originate from a study of blood T cell repertoires in COVID-19. Trimming at V came to 7 bases and at J to 6 bases, leaving 14 bases not matched to a gene. The CDR3 runs 15 residues. Germline V gene lookup returns CDR1 MNHEY and CDR2 SMNVEV (reference sequence). Authors' analysis steps: Quantification of nucleated cells was approximated via reference gene primer amplification. The table came from immunoSEQ multiplex PCR; TCRdb's copy has only in-frame clones and leaves some out. V and J calls and clone size are as listed in that table; D and trimming were resolved from the DNA. The table includes approximately 250,000 clones, 88% detected once. Enrolled through a virtual design, the participants were between roughly 18 and 89 years of age and came from under 25 US areas.

The sample was PBMCs or T cells enriched from blood (not recorded which). This sequence joins TRBV27 and TRBJ1-2; 7 bases are shared with TRBD1. The sequence was collected from a woman aged 55-70 years in a cohort exposed to, infected with or recovered from COVID-19 (not recorded which). This CDR3 is CASKSSNRGLDGYTF. Written as DNA, the CDR3 is TGTGCCAGCAAGAGTAGTAACAGGGGTCTAGATGGCTACACCTTC.